This TCR beta chain was identified during a study of OX40 agonist ivuxolimab in advanced cancers. Looking at the study overall: Ivuxolimab was administered intravenously to patients at 0.01 to 10 mg/kg every 2 weeks.

Germline CDR1 and CDR2: MDHEN and SYDVKM. V was clipped by 3 bases and J by 4 bases, with 25 bases between them. The CDR3 extends over 19 amino acids. Generated by immunoSEQ multiplex PCR, the TCRdb table keeps only in-frame clones and is missing some. The sample holds more than 50,000 clones, roughly 90% seen once. This sample comprised CD4+ or CD8+ T cells sorted from blood, obtained in a trial of the OX40 agonist ivuxolimab. The chain recombines TRBV28 with TRBJ2-1; a weak D match, TRBD1 (5 bases). The sequence was collected from an adult with an advanced solid tumor such as melanoma, head and neck, liver or kidney cancer. The chain's CDR3 is CASSFIRQGKGGAYNEQFF. CDR3 DNA: TGTGCCAGCAGTTTCATAAGGCAGGGCAAGGGTGGGGCATACAATGAGCAGTTCTTC.